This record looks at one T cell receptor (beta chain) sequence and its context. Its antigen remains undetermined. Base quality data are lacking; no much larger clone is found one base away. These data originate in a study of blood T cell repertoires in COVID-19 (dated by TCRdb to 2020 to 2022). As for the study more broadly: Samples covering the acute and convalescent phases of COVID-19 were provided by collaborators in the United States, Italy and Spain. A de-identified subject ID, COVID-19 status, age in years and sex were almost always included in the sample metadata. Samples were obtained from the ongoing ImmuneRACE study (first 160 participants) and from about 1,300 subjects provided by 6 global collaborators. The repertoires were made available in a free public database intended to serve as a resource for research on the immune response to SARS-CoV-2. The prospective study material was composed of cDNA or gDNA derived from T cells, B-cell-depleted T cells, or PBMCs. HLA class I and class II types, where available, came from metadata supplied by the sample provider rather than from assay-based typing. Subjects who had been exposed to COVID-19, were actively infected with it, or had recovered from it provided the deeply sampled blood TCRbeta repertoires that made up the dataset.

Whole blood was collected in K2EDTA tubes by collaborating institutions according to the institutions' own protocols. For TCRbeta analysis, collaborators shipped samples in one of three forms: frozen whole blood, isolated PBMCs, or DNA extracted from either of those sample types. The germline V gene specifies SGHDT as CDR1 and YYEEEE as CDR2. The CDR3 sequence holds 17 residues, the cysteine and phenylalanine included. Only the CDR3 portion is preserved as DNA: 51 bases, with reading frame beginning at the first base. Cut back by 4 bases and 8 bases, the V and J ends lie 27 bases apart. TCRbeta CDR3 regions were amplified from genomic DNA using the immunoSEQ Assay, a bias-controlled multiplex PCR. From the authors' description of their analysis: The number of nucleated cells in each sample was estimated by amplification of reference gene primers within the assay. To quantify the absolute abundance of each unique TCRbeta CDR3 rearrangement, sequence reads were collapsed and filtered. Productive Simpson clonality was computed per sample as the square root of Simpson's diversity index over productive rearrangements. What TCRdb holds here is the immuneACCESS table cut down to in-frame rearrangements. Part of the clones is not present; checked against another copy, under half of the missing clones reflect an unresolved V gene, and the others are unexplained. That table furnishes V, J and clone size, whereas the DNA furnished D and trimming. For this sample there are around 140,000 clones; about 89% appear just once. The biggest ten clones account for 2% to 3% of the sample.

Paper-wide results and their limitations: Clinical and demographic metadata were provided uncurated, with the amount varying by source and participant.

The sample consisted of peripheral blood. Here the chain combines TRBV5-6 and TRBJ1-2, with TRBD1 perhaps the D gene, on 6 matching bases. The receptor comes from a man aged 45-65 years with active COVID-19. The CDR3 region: CASSPDGGAVYIGGYTF. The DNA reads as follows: TGTGCCAGCAGCCCGGATGGGGGGGCGGTATATATAGGAGGCTACACCTTC.